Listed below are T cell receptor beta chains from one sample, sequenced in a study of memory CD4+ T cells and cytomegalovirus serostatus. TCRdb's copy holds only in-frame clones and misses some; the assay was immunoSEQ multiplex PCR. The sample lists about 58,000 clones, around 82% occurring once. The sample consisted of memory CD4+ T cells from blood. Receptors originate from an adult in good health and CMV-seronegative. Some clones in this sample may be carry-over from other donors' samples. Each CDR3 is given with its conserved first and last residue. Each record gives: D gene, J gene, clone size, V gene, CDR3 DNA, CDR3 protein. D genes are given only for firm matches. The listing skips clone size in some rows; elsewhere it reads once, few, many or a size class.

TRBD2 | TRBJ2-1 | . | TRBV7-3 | TGTGCCAGCAGCTTAGGGACTAGCGGGAGGTACAATGAGCAGTTCTTC | CASSLGTSGRYNEQFF
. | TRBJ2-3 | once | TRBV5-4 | TGTGCCAGCAGCTTGGATCTGCGGTCTACTACAGATACGCAGTATTTT | CASSLDLRSTTDTQYF
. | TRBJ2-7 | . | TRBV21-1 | TGTGCCAGCAGCAGAGGTGGCGGTCTAGCGTGCGGCGAGCAGTACTTC | CASSRGGGLACGEQYF
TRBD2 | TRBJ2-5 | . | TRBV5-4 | TGTGCCAGCAGCTTGCGGCTAGCGGGATCGGAGACCCAGTACTTC | CASSLRLAGSETQYF
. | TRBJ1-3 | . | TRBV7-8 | TGTGCCAGCAGCTTAACATACTACAGAGGCTCTGGAAACACCATATATTTT | CASSLTYYRGSGNTIYF
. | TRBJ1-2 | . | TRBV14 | TGTGCCAGCAGCTCCCTGGACTTCGGTTCCTATGGCTACACCTTC | CASSSLDFGSYGYTF
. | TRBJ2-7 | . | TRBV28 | TGTGCCAGCAGTTTAGGTGGTGGGACCGAGCAGTACTTC | CASSLGGGTEQYF
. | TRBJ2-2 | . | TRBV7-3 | TGTGCCAGCAGCTTAGGGGGGAACGCGAACACCGGGGAGCTGTTTTTT | CASSLGGNANTGELFF
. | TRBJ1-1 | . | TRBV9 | TGTGCCAGCAGCGTAGCCTTCACTCGCTTCGGGATCACTCGCTTGAACACTGAAGCTTTCTTT | CASSVAFTRFGITRLNTEAFF
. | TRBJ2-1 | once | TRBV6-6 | TGTGCCAGCAGTCGCGAGGGGGTGGCCTACAATGAGCAGTTCTTC | CASSREGVAYNEQFF
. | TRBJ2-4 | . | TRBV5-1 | TGCGCCAGCAGCTTGGACGGGGAGAGCATTCAGTACTTC | CASSLDGESIQYF
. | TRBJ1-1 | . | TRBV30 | TGTGCCTGGAGTGTAGACAGACACACTGAAGCTTTCTTT | CAWSVDRHTEAFF
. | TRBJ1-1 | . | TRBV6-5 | TGTGCCAGCACTATGGACACTGAAGCTTTCTTT | CASTMDTEAFF
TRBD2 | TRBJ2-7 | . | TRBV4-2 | TGTGCCAGCAGCCAGACTAGCGGGATGTCCTACGAGCAGTACTTC | CASSQTSGMSYEQYF
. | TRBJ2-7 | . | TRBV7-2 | TGTGCCAGCAGCTTCCCCCCCGGGGAGCAGTACTTC | CASSFPPGEQYF
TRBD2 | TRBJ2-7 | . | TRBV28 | TGTGCCAGCAGTTCGGGAGGTTACGAGCAGTACTTC | CASSSGGYEQYF
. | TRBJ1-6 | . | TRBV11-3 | TGTGCCAGCAGCTTAGTGGTTCGGGTATTGGCCCTCCACTTT | CASSLVVRVLALHF
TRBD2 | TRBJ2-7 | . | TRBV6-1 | TGTGCCAGCAGTGTAGCGGGAATCTACGAGCAGTACTTC | CASSVAGIYEQYF